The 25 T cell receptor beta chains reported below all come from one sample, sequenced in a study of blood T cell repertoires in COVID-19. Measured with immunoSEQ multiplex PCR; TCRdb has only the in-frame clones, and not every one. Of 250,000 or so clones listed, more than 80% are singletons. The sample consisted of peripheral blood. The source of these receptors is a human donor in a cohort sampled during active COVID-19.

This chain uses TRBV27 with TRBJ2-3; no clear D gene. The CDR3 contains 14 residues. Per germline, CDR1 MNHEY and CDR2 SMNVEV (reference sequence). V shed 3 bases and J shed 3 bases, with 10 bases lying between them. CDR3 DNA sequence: TGTGCCAGCAGTTTCTCCTTCCCTACAGATACGCAGTATTTT. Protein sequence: CASSFSFPTDTQYF.

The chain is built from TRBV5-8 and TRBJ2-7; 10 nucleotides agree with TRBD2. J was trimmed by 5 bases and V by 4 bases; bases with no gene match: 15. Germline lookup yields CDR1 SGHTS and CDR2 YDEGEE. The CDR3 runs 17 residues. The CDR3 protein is CASSLLVSSGRGHEQYF. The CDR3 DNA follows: TGTGCCAGCAGCCTGCTGGTTTCCAGCGGGAGGGGCCACGAGCAGTACTTC.

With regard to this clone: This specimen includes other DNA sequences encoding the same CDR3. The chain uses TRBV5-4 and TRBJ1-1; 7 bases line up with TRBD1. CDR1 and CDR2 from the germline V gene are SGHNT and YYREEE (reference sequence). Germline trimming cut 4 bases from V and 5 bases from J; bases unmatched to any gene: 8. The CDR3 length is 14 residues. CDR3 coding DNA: TGTGCCAGCAGCGGAAGACAGGGAAATACTGAAGCTTTCTTT. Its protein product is CASSGRQGNTEAFF. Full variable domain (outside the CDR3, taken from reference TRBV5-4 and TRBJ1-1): ETGVTQSPTHLIKTRGQQVTLRCSSQSGHNTVSWYQQALGQGPQFIFQYYREEENGRGNFPPRFSGLQFPNYSSELNVNALELDDSALYLCASSGRQGNTEAFFGQGTRLTVV.

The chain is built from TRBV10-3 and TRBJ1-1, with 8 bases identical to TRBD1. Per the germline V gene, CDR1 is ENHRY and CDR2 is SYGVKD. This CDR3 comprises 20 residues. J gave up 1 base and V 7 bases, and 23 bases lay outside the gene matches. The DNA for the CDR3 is TGTGCCATCAAGAAGGTCCGTGAGATAGGCGGACAGGGTTGGAACACTGAAGCTTTCTTT. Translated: CAIKKVREIGGQGWNTEAFF.

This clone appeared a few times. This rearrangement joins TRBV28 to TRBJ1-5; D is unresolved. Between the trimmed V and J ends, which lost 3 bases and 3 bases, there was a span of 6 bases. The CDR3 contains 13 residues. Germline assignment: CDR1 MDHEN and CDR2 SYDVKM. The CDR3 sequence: CASSFGLNQPQHF. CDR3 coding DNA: TGTGCCAGCAGTTTTGGCCTCAATCAGCCCCAGCATTTT.

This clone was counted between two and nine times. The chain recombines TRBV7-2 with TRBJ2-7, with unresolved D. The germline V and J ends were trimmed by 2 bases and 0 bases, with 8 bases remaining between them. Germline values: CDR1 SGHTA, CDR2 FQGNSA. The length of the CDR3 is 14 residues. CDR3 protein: CASSLFDISYEQYF. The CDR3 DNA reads TGTGCCAGCAGCTTATTTGACATCTCCTACGAGCAGTACTTC.

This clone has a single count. The CDR3 DNA is TGTGCCAGCCTATTTACCGGGGTTGAGTATGGCTACACCTTC. Its translation is CASLFTGVEYGYTF. This rearrangement joins TRBV21-1 to TRBJ1-2. TRBV21-1 is shown as a pseudogene. The CDR3 extends over 14 amino acids.

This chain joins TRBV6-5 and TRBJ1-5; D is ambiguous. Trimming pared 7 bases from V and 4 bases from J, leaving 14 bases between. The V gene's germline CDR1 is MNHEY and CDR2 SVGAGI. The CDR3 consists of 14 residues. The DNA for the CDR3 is TGTGCCAGCACCGATAGACTTAGGAATCAGCCCCAGCATTTT. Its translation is CASTDRLRNQPQHF.

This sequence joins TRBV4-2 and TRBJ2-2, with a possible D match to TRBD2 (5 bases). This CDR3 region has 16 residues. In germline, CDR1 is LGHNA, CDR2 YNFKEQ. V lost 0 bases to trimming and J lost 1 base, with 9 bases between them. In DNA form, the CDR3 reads TGTGCCAGCAGCCAAGAAAGCGGAGGGAACACCGGGGAGCTGTTTTTT. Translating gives CASSQESGGNTGELFF.

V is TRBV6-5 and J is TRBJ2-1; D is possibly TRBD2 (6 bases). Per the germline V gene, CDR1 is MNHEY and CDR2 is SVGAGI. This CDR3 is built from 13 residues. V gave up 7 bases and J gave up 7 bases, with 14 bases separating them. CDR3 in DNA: TGTGCCAGCATGATGCTAGCGTCGAATGAGCAGTTCTTC. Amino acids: CASMMLASNEQFF.

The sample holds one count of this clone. The CDR3 protein is CATSDGISAYEQYF. As DNA, the CDR3 is TGTGCCACCAGTGATGGTATCTCGGCCTACGAGCAGTACTTC. The chain has TRBV24-1 and TRBJ2-7; D gene unclear. Trimming stripped 3 bases from V and 2 bases from J, with 10 bases between. This CDR3 region has 14 residues. CDR1 KGHDR and CDR2 SFDVKD come from the germline V gene.

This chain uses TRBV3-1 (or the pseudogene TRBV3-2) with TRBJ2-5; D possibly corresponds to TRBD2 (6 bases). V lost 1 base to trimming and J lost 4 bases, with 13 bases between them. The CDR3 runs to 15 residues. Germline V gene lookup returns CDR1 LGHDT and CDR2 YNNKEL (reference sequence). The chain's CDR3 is CASSQVPGVGETQYF. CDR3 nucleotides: TGTGCCAGCAGCCAAGTCCCGGGGGTCGGAGAGACCCAGTACTTC.

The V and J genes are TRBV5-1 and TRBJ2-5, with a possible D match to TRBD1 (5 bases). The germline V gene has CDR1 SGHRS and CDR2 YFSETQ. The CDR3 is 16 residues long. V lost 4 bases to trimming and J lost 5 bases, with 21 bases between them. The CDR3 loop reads CASSPPGAGSWETQYF. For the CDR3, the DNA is TGCGCCAGCAGCCCTCCTGGGGCAGGGTCCTGGGAGACCCAGTACTTC.

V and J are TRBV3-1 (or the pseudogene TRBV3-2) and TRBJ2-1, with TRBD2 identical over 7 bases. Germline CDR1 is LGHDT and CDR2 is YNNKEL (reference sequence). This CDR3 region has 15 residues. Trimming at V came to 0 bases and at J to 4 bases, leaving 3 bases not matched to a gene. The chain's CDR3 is CASSQDTSAYNEQFF. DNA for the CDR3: TGTGCCAGCAGCCAAGATACTAGCGCTTACAATGAGCAGTTCTTC.

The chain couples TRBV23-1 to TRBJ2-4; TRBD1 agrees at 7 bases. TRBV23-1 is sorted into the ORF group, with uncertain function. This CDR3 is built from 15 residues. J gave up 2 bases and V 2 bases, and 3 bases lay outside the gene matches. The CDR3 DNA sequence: TGCGCCAGCAGTCAAGAGGACAGGCCCAAAAACATTCAGTACTTC. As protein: CASSQEDRPKNIQYF.

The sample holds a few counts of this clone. The DNA of the CDR3 is TGTGCCAGCAGCGAACTAAAGGAGACAGGGCCCAGCTCTGGAAACACCATATATTTT. Protein product: CASSELKETGPSSGNTIYF. V is TRBV21-1 and J is TRBJ1-3; TRBD1, the table's D call, lacks a check against the DNA. TRBV21-1 is tagged as a pseudogene. The CDR3 has 19 residues.

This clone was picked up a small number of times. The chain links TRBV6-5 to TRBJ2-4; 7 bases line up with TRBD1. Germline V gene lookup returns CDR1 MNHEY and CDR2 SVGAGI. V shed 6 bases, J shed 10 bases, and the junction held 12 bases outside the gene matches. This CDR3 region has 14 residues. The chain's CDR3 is CASRTGTAVIIQYF. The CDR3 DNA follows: TGTGCCAGCAGGACTGGGACAGCCGTAATAATTCAGTACTTC.

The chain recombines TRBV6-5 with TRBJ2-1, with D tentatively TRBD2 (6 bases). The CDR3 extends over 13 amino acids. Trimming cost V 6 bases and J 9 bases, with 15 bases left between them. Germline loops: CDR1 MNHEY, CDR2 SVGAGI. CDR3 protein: CASRPGRGTEQFF. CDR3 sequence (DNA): TGTGCCAGCAGGCCGGGGCGCGGGACTGAGCAGTTCTTC.

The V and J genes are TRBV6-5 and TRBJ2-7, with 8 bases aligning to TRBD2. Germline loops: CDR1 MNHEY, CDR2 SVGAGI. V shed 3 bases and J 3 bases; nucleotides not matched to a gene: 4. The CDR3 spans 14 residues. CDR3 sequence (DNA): TGTGCCAGCAGTTATCTAGCGGGTGGCTACGAGCAGTACTTC. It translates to CASSYLAGGYEQYF.

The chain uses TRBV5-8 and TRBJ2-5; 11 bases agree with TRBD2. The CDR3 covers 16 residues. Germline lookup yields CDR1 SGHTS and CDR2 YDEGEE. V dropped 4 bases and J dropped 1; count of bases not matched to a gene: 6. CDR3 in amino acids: CASSAGLAGFQETQYF. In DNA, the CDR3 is TGTGCCAGCAGCGCTGGACTAGCGGGCTTCCAAGAGACCCAGTACTTC.

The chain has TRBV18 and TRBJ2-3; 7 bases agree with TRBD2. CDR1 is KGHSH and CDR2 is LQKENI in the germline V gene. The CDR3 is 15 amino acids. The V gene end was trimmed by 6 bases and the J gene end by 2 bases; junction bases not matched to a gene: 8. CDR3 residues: CASSPGGRATDTQYF. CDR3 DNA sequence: TGTGCCAGCTCCCCCGGCGGGAGAGCCACAGATACGCAGTATTTT. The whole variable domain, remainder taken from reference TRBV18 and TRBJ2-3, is NAGVMQNPRHLVRRRGQEARLRCSPMKGHSHVYWYRQLPEEGLKFMVYLQKENIIDESGMPKERFSAEFPKEGPSILRIQQVVRGDSAAYFCASSPGGRATDTQYFGPGTRLTVL.

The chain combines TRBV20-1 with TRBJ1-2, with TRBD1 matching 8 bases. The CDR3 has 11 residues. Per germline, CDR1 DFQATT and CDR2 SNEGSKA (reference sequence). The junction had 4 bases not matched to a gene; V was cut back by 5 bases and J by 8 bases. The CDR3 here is CSADDRGGYTF. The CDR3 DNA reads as TGCAGTGCTGACGACAGGGGAGGCTACACCTTC.

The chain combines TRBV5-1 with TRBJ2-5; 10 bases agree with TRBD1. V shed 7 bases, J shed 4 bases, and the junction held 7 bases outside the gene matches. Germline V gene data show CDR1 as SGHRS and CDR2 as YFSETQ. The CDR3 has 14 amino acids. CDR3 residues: CASDDRGLGETQYF. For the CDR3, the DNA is TGCGCCAGCGACGACAGGGGGCTCGGAGAGACCCAGTACTTC.

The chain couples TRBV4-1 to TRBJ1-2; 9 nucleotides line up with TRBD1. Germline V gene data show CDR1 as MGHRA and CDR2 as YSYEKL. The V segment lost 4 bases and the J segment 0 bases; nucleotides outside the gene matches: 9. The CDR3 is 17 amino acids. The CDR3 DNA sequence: TGCGCCAGCAGCCTTTGGACAGGGGCCGGAGCTAACTATGGCTACACCTTC. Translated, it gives CASSLWTGAGANYGYTF.

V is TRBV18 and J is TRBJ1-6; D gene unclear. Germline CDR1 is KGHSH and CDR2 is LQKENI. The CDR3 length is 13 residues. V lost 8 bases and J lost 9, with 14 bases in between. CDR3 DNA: TGTGCCAGCACGAATAGCGTGGTTTCACCCCTCCACTTT. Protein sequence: CASTNSVVSPLHF.